The 22 T cell receptor beta chains below were found in one sample sequenced in a study of a mutant IDH1 vaccine in newly diagnosed glioma. Time point specified: week 35, safety follow-up. Vaccination comprised doses that each held 300 ug of mutant IDH1 20-mer peptide, plus topical imiquimod. These receptors have no identified antigens. Clones were read by immunoSEQ multiplex PCR, and TCRdb kept only the in-frame ones, dropping some. The sample records about 68,000 clones, around 82% being singletons. Sequenced here: PBMCs, sampled from a glioma patient whose treatment included an IDH1 peptide vaccine. The receptors originated from a man aged 18 to 30 with glioma.

The V gene is TRBV29-1, the J gene TRBJ2-5; 12 nucleotides agree with TRBD1. This CDR3 spans 15 amino acids. CDR1 is SQVTM, CDR2 ANQGSEA, per germline. Unmatched junction bases numbered 8, after V lost 7 bases and J lost 2 bases. CDR3 bases: TGCAGCGCCACCCGGGACAGGGGGCGGCAAGAGACCCAGTACTTC. Translated: CSATRDRGRQETQYF.

The V gene is TRBV5-1, the J gene TRBJ2-3; TRBD2 aligns across 15 bases. This CDR3 comprises 15 residues. Germline CDR1 reads SGHRS; CDR2 reads YFSETQ. V was pared by 3 bases and J by 6 bases, with 2 bases of the junction left unmatched. In DNA form, the CDR3 reads TGCGCCAGCAGCTCCGGACTAGCGGGAGGGGATACGCAGTATTTT. Its translation is CASSSGLAGGDTQYF.

The gene calls are TRBV18 and TRBJ2-7; the match to TRBD2 covers 7 bases. V trimming: 3 bases; J trimming: 5 bases; junction bases outside the gene matches: 4. Germline assignment: CDR1 KGHSH and CDR2 LQKENI. The CDR3 totals 13 residues. CDR3 loop: CASSPSGLNEQYF. CDR3 DNA: TGTGCCAGCTCACCCTCGGGACTAAACGAGCAGTACTTC.

This clone occurred a few times. The V gene is TRBV4-3, the J gene TRBJ1-5; perhaps TRBD1 as D (6 bases). CDR3 length: 13 amino acids. Trimming pared 2 bases from V and 4 bases from J, leaving 6 bases between. The germline V gene encodes CDR1 LGHNA and CDR2 YSLEER. CDR3 nucleotide sequence: TGCGCCAGCAGCCAAACAGGGAATCAGCCCCAGCATTTT. Translated: CASSQTGNQPQHF.

This clone was observed a few times. The DNA of the CDR3 is TGTGCCAGCAGGGACGGACAGAGATCGAACACTGAAGCTTTCTTT. Its protein product is CASRDGQRSNTEAFF. V usage is TRBV6-6 and J usage is TRBJ1-1, with a possible D match to TRBD1 (6 bases). Germline values: CDR1 MNHNY, CDR2 SVGAGI (reference sequence). The CDR3 loop spans 15 amino acids. V lost 6 bases to trimming and J lost 1 base, with 15 bases between them.

The V call is TRBV7-9, the J call TRBJ2-7; a weak D match, TRBD2 (5 bases). V lost 6 bases and J 5 bases, leaving 14 bases between the germline ends. Germline V CDR1 and CDR2: SEHNR, FQNEAQ (reference sequence). CDR3 length: 13 amino acids. The CDR3 protein is CASRYGELHEQYF. CDR3 coding DNA: TGTGCCAGCAGATACGGGGAACTACACGAGCAGTACTTC.

This chain uses TRBV13 with TRBJ2-3; tentatively, D is TRBD1 (7 bases). V was trimmed by 6 bases and J by 11 bases, leaving 21 bases between them. CDR3 length: 14 residues. Germline-derived CDR1 and CDR2 are PRHDT and FYEKMQ (reference sequence). The CDR3 is CASSGGGPPGEQYF. CDR3 in DNA: TGTGCCAGCAGTGGAGGGGGCCCCCCTGGAGAGCAGTATTTT.

The chain recombines TRBV6-5 with TRBJ2-1; D may be TRBD2 (6 bases). V lost 0 bases to trimming and J lost 8 bases, with 11 bases between them. CDR3 length: 14 amino acids. Germline CDR1 MNHEY, CDR2 SVGAGI. The CDR3 loop is CASSYSAGFDEQFF. The CDR3 region has the DNA TGTGCCAGCAGTTACTCTGCGGGATTTGATGAGCAGTTCTTC.

In DNA, the CDR3 is TGCGCCAGCACCTCACAGGGTAACACGCAGTATTTT. It encodes CASTSQGNTQYF. The V call is TRBV4-1, the J call TRBJ2-3; perhaps TRBD1 as D (6 bases). V lost 7 bases and J lost 9, with 14 bases in between. Germline CDR1 MGHRA, CDR2 YSYEKL. CDR3 length equals 12 residues.

J is TRBJ2-7 and V is TRBV18; no definite D call. V was pared by 3 bases and J by 0 bases, with 12 bases between. This CDR3 is built from 15 residues. Germline V gene data show CDR1 as KGHSH and CDR2 as LQKENI. The CDR3 spells CASSPPGRTSYEQYF. As DNA, the CDR3 is TGTGCCAGCTCACCCCCCGGACGCACCTCCTACGAGCAGTACTTC.

The genes are TRBV28 and TRBJ2-5, with D possibly being TRBD1 or TRBD2 (5 bases each). Trimming took off 5 bases at V and 7 bases at J, with 20 bases between the two ends. There are 15 residues in the CDR3. CDR1 and CDR2 from the germline V gene are MDHEN and SYDVKM. The CDR3 bases are TGTGCCAGCAGTCCCCCAGGGTCCCCCAGCGGGACCCAGTACTTC. It translates to CASSPPGSPSGTQYF.

Here the CDR3 reads CASSLDRDSTPRELFF. The CDR3 coding sequence is TGCGCCAGCAGCTTAGACCGGGACAGCACCCCCCGGGAGCTGTTTTTT. The chain carries TRBV4-1 and TRBJ2-2; TRBD1 matches 7 bases. CDR1 and CDR2 (germline): MGHRA, YSYEKL. The CDR3 totals 16 residues. The V and J ends lost 5 bases and 9 bases, in that order; junction bases with no gene match: 15.

This clone has more than one count but fewer than ten. The J gene is TRBJ1-2, the V gene TRBV29-1; D is unclear. The germline V gene encodes CDR1 SQVTM and CDR2 ANQGSEA. The CDR3 totals 13 residues. V lost 3 bases and J 1 base, leaving 9 bases between the germline ends. As DNA, the CDR3 is TGCAGCGTTGACGAGGGAGGTAACTATGGCTACACCTTC. Translated: CSVDEGGNYGYTF.

This clone was counted between two and nine times. V usage is TRBV16 and J usage is TRBJ1-5; D not certain. Germline CDR1 and CDR2: KGHSY and FQNENV. V was cut by 0 bases and J by 2 bases, with 5 bases left in between. The CDR3 loop spans 14 amino acids. The CDR3 region has the DNA TGTGCCAGCAGCCAATCGTCGGGCAATCAGCCCCAGCATTTT. Amino acid sequence: CASSQSSGNQPQHF.

V usage is TRBV27 and J usage is TRBJ1-2, with TRBD1 as a possible D gene (6 bases). The CDR3 length is 14 residues. V was pared by 4 bases and J by 2 bases, with 11 bases between. The germline gives CDR1 MNHEY, CDR2 SMNVEV (reference sequence). CDR3 DNA: TGTGCCAGCAGTTCCAGGACAGCGAACTATGGCTACACCTTC. This codes for CASSSRTANYGYTF.

The rearrangement uses TRBV7-3 and TRBJ2-3; no clear D gene. The V end lost 5 bases, the J end lost 3 bases, and 9 bases lay between the germline ends. The CDR3 consists of 13 residues. The V gene's germline CDR1 is SGHTA and CDR2 FQGTGA. CDR3 DNA sequence: TGTGCCAGCAGCCACGGGCTGACAGATACGCAGTATTTT. Protein product: CASSHGLTDTQYF.

In its sample, this clone was seen once. The chain has TRBV19 and TRBJ1-2; 7 bases align to TRBD1. V gave up 1 base and J gave up 2 bases; unmatched junction bases: 4. Germline CDR1 is LNHDA and CDR2 is SQIVND (reference sequence). This CDR3 is 15 amino acids long. In DNA form, the CDR3 reads TGTGCCAGTAGTATAGTACAGGGGTACAACTATGGCTACACCTTC. Translating gives CASSIVQGYNYGYTF.

About this clone itself: At one end the junction does not follow the germline gene, possibly because of a read error. V gene TRBV7-7 combines with J gene TRBJ1-3; possible D gene TRBD1, 5 bases. CDR1 is SSHAT and CDR2 is FNYEAQ in the germline V gene (reference sequence). The CDR3 is made up of 15 amino acids. The CDR3 nucleotides read TGTGCTAGCAGCCGGGATAGGGGACCTGGAAACACCATATATTTT. This sequence encodes CASSRDRGPGNTIYF.

This chain joins TRBV6-1 and TRBJ2-7, with D hard to call. Trimming shortened V by 7 bases and J by 3 bases, and 13 bases separated the two germline ends. This CDR3 contains 13 residues. Germline V gives CDR1 MNHNS, CDR2 SASEGT. The DNA for the CDR3 is TGTGCCAGCAAACCCGCGTGGGTCTACGAGCAGTACTTC. It is translated as CASKPAWVYEQYF.

The rearrangement joins TRBV4-3 to TRBJ2-3; perhaps TRBD1 as D (6 bases). The CDR3 runs 15 residues. V dropped 0 bases and J dropped 1 base, with 8 bases sitting between them. CDR1 LGHNA and CDR2 YSLEER come from the germline V gene. The CDR3 protein is CASSQDRQGTDTQYF. For the CDR3, the DNA is TGCGCCAGCAGCCAAGATCGACAGGGCACAGATACGCAGTATTTT.

This chain connects TRBV15 to TRBJ2-7, with D tentatively TRBD2 (6 bases). V was shortened by 5 bases and J by 4 bases, with 15 bases between the two germline ends. This CDR3 has 14 amino acids. In germline, CDR1 is LNHNV, CDR2 YYDKDF (reference sequence). The CDR3 region has the DNA TGTGCCACCAGCTCCGGATGGCGGGGTTACGAGCAGTACTTC. Translated, it gives CATSSGWRGYEQYF.

The chain uses TRBV9 and TRBJ2-3; 11 positions agree with TRBD1. The V gene end was trimmed by 0 bases and the J gene end by 3 bases; junction bases not matched to a gene: 6. Germline loops: CDR1 SGDLS, CDR2 YYNGEE. The CDR3 is made up of 17 amino acids. The CDR3 nucleotides are TGTGCCAGCAGCGTAGCTCTGCGGGACAGGGGGACAGATACGCAGTATTTT. It encodes CASSVALRDRGTDTQYF.